The TCR beta chain described here comes from a study of patients and donors after allogeneic stem cell transplantation. TCRdb reprocessed the RT-PCR reads with MiXCR, giving one entry per CDR3 protein. The sample has approximately 210,000 distinct CDR3 sequences; around 41% are singletons. Germline CDR1 SQVTM, CDR2 ANQGSEA. Trimming cost V 5 bases and J 4 bases, with 11 bases left between them. The CDR3 has 12 residues. The receptor was isolated from a human donor who was either an allogeneic HSCT recipient or a stem cell or donor lymphocyte infusion donor (not recorded which). It is not recorded whose cells these are; they may come from a transplant donor. This rearrangement joins TRBV29-1 to TRBJ2-5; a possible D gene is TRBD2 (5 bases). Source material: blood, either unsorted or a sorted T cell fraction (not recorded which). The CDR3 bases are TGCAGCGTTTCTGAGGGAGTAGAGACCCAGTACTTC. Amino acids: CSVSEGVETQYF.